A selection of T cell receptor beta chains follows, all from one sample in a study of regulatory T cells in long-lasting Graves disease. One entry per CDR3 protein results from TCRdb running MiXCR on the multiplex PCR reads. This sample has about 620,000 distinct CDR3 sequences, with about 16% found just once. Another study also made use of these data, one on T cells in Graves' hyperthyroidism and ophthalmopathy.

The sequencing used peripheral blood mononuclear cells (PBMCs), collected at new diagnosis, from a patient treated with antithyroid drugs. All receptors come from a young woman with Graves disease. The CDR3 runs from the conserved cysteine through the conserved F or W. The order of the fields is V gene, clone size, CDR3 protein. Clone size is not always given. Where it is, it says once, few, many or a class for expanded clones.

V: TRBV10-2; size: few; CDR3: CASSESSETQYF
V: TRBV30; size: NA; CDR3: CAWTGPWAGNTIYF
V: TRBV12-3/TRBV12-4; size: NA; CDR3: CASSEGGAIYEQYF
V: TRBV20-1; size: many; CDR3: CSAAETGGAVKKLFF
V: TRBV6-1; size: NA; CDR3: CASSKSGWGTDNSPLHF
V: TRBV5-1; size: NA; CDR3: CASTRDNTDTQYF
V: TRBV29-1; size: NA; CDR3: CSAGDGSSGNTIYF
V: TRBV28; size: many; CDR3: CASSLWDRGRNQPQHF
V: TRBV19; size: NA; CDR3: CASSIAASGIAKNIQYF
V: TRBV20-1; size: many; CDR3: CSARVELSSYEQYF
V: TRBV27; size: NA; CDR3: CASRRSSYNSPLHF
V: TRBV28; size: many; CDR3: CASDPAGGPSYNEQFF
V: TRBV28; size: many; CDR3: CASSYGYQETQYF
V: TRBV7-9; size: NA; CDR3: CASSRWGTDTQYF
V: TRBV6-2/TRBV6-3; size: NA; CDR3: CATRTGILYEQYF
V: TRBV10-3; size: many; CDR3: CAISDRSSYEQYF
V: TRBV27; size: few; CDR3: CASSPFAASGSYEQFF
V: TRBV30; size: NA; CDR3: CAGIQGMAEAFF
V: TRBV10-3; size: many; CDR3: CAISGEGTSSYEQYF
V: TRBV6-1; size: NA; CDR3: CASRNSRNSNQPQHF
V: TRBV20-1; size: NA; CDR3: CSASWTHSYEQYF
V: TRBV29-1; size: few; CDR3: CSVEGSITSGSSYEQYF
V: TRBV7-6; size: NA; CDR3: CASSLVGQMQYF
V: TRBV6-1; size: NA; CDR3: CASSTKREGNNEQFF
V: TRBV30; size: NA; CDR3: CAWSEGAYGYTF
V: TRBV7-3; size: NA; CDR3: CASSSDSTLAKNIQYF
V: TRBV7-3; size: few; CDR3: CASSLNGLSNEKLFF
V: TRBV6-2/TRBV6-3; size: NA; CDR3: CARSAQPQHF
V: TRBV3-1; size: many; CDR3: CASSQATLSTEAFF
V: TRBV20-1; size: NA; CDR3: CSARDRPPGTGNTIYF
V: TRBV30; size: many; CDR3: CAGRASYGYTF
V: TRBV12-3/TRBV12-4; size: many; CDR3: CASNPGAGNYGYTF
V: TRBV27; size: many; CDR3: CASSRLMGVTLEQYF
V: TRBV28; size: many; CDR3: CASSFQRRDEQFF
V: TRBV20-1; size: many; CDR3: CSASWRQINQPQHF
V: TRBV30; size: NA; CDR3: CAWEKPGREGTQYF
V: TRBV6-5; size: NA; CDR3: CASSYLSGANEKLFF
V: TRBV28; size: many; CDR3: CASSLLQGVGEKLFF
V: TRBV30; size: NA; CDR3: CAWARSGYEQYF
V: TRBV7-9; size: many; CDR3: CASSFGGAETQYF
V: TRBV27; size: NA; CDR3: CASSLTASGNPYNEQFF
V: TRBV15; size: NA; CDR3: CATSREREPDTQYF
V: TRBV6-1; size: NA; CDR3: CASTRASGSYEQYF
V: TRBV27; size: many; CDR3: CASGPGGTDTQYF
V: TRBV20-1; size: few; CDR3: CSATRTSLFYEQYF
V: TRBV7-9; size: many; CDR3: CASSPGAGGLSQETQYF